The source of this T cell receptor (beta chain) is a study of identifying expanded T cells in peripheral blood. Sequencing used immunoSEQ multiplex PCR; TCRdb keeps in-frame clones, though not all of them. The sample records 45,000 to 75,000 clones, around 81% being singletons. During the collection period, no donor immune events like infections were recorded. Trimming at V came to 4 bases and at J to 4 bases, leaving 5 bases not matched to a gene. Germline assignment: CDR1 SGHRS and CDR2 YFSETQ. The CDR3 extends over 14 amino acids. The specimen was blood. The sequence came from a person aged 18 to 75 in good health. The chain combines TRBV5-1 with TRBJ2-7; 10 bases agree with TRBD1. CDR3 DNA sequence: TGCGCCAGCAGCGTGCGACAGGGGGCTTACGAGCAGTACTTC. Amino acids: CASSVRQGAYEQYF.